This record concerns one TCR beta chain sequence. Its target is not known. Sequenced by immunoSEQ multiplex PCR; TCRdb stores in-frame clones only, minus some. The data show about 9,000 clones, with roughly 78% seen just once and roughly 18% held by the top ten. Germline values: CDR1 SGHAT, CDR2 FQNNGV. Trimming shortened V by 2 bases and J by 2 bases, and 10 bases separated the two germline ends. The CDR3 has 16 residues. This sample is drawn from a study of T cell repertoires in ileal Crohn's disease. Whole-study context: All patients had surgery for stricturing (around 60%) or penetrating (around 40%) disease. Notes on the study in general: Within the first postoperative year, endoscopy came at median approximately 6.9 months. Sorted CD8 T cells held more high-frequency clones than CD4.

Time point indicated: neoterminal ileum biopsy at postoperative endoscopy, about 6 months after surgery. V usage is TRBV11-2 and J usage is TRBJ2-6; D gene unclear. What was sequenced was ileal tissue. The TCR was taken from an adult with Crohn's disease. The CDR3 protein is CASSLIVVAGANVLTF. CDR3 DNA: TGTGCCAGCAGCTTAATCGTTGTCGCTGGGGCCAACGTCCTGACTTTC.